A selection of T cell receptor beta chains follows, all from one sample in a study of CD8 T cells in Susac syndrome. TCRdb passed the immunoSEQ multiplex PCR reads through MiXCR, listing each CDR3 protein once. Of 120,000 to 150,000 distinct CDR3 sequences listed, approximately 93% are singletons. The material sequenced was CD4+ T cells from PBMCs. These receptors all come from a human donor in good health. CDR3s include the opening cysteine and the closing phenylalanine or tryptophan. Fields, in order: J gene, clone size, D gene, V gene, CDR3 protein, CDR3 DNA. D genes are given only for firm matches. Clone sizes are given selectively: once, few, many, or a class where the clone is expanded.

j_call: TRBJ2-1
clone_size: -
d_call: TRBD2
v_call: TRBV18
cdr3_aa: CASSPGGTSGRTYYNEQFF
cdr3_nt: TGTGCCAGCTCACCGGGTGGGACTAGCGGGAGAACATATTACAATGAGCAGTTCTTC

j_call: TRBJ1-2
clone_size: once
d_call: TRBD1
v_call: TRBV19
cdr3_aa: CASSLRDRDGYTF
cdr3_nt: TGTGCCAGTAGTCTCCGGGACAGGGACGGCTACACCTTC

j_call: TRBJ1-1
clone_size: -
d_call: TRBD1
v_call: TRBV28
cdr3_aa: CASSSLGTGESNTEAFF
cdr3_nt: TGTGCCAGCAGCTCCCTCGGGACAGGGGAATCGAACACTGAAGCTTTCTTT

j_call: TRBJ1-2
clone_size: -
d_call: -
v_call: TRBV30
cdr3_aa: CAWSVKLTVDF
cdr3_nt: TGTGCCTGGAGTGTCAAACTGACAGTCGACTTC

j_call: TRBJ2-2
clone_size: -
d_call: TRBD1
v_call: TRBV2
cdr3_aa: CASSPGGATGELFF
cdr3_nt: TGTGCCAGCAGCCCAGGGGGCGCGACCGGGGAGCTGTTTTTT

j_call: TRBJ2-7
clone_size: -
d_call: -
v_call: TRBV25-1
cdr3_aa: CASSESGTPGQRSWEQYF
cdr3_nt: TGTGCCAGCAGTGAATCAGGTACCCCCGGACAGAGAAGTTGGGAGCAGTACTTC

j_call: TRBJ2-5
clone_size: -
d_call: -
v_call: TRBV3-1
cdr3_aa: CASSQDIRVQETQYF
cdr3_nt: TGTGCCAGCAGCCAAGATATCCGGGTACAAGAGACCCAGTACTTC

j_call: TRBJ2-1
clone_size: -
d_call: TRBD2
v_call: TRBV9
cdr3_aa: CASSVGLAGASNEQFF
cdr3_nt: TGTGCCAGCAGCGTAGGTTTAGCGGGAGCGAGTAATGAGCAGTTCTTC

j_call: TRBJ1-4
clone_size: -
d_call: -
v_call: TRBV27
cdr3_aa: CASSFSQGRLSAEKLFF
cdr3_nt: TGTGCCAGCAGTTTCTCCCAGGGCCGACTATCGGCTGAAAAACTGTTTTTT

j_call: TRBJ1-5
clone_size: few
d_call: TRBD1
v_call: TRBV18
cdr3_aa: CASSGTGSNQPQHF
cdr3_nt: TGTGCCAGCTCCGGGACAGGTAGCAATCAGCCCCAGCATTTT

j_call: TRBJ2-5
clone_size: -
d_call: TRBD2
v_call: TRBV20-1
cdr3_aa: CSARSSSGSVETQYF
cdr3_nt: TGCAGTGCTAGATCCTCTAGCGGGAGTGTTGAGACCCAGTACTTC

j_call: TRBJ1-2
clone_size: -
d_call: -
v_call: TRBV12-3/TRBV12-4
cdr3_aa: CASSWGRNYGYTF
cdr3_nt: TGTGCCAGCAGTTGGGGACGGAACTATGGCTACACCTTC

j_call: TRBJ1-2
clone_size: -
d_call: TRBD1
v_call: TRBV12-3/TRBV12-4
cdr3_aa: CASSSPTYGQGRGYTF
cdr3_nt: TGTGCCAGCAGTTCTCCGACCTATGGACAGGGCCGGGGCTACACCTTC

j_call: TRBJ1-5
clone_size: -
d_call: -
v_call: TRBV20-1
cdr3_aa: CSVSPGSTQPQHF
cdr3_nt: TGCAGTGTCTCACCAGGGAGTACTCAGCCCCAGCATTTT

j_call: TRBJ1-4
clone_size: -
d_call: TRBD1
v_call: TRBV12-3/TRBV12-4
cdr3_aa: CSSSQGAANEKLFF
cdr3_nt: TGCAGCAGCAGTCAGGGGGCGGCGAATGAAAAACTTTTTTTT

j_call: TRBJ2-7
clone_size: -
d_call: TRBD2
v_call: TRBV12-3/TRBV12-4
cdr3_aa: CASSLAGLNYEQYF
cdr3_nt: TGTGCCAGCAGTTTGGCGGGACTAAACTACGAGCAGTACTTC

j_call: TRBJ2-3
clone_size: -
d_call: -
v_call: TRBV29-1
cdr3_aa: CSAGLLSSTDTQYF
cdr3_nt: TGCAGCGCAGGCCTCTTAAGTTCCACAGATACGCAGTATTTT

j_call: TRBJ2-1
clone_size: -
d_call: -
v_call: TRBV10-3
cdr3_aa: CAISAGTLLMNEQFF
cdr3_nt: TGTGCCATCAGTGCCGGGACCCTGCTTATGAATGAGCAGTTCTTC

j_call: TRBJ2-5
clone_size: -
d_call: TRBD2
v_call: TRBV12-3/TRBV12-4
cdr3_aa: CASSPGLADGSETQYF
cdr3_nt: TGTGCCAGCAGTCCCGGACTAGCAGACGGATCAGAGACCCAGTACTTC

j_call: TRBJ1-2
clone_size: -
d_call: -
v_call: TRBV11-2
cdr3_aa: CASSPGAGLYGYTF
cdr3_nt: TGTGCCAGCAGCCCGGGGGCGGGGCTCTATGGCTACACCTTC

j_call: TRBJ2-3
clone_size: -
d_call: -
v_call: TRBV30
cdr3_aa: CAWSVKDTQYF
cdr3_nt: TGTGCCTGGAGTGTAAAGGATACGCAGTATTTT

j_call: TRBJ2-7
clone_size: -
d_call: TRBD1
v_call: TRBV5-6
cdr3_aa: CASSPGTGHSYEQYF
cdr3_nt: TGTGCCAGCAGCCCCGGGACAGGGCACTCCTACGAGCAGTACTTC

j_call: TRBJ2-3
clone_size: -
d_call: -
v_call: TRBV12-3/TRBV12-4
cdr3_aa: CASSLERTQYF
cdr3_nt: TGTGCCAGCAGTTTGGAGCGGACGCAGTATTTT

j_call: TRBJ2-7
clone_size: -
d_call: TRBD2
v_call: TRBV7-8
cdr3_aa: CASSLAGGRGEQYF
cdr3_nt: TGTGCCAGCAGCTTAGCGGGCGGGAGGGGCGAGCAGTACTTC

j_call: TRBJ1-5
clone_size: -
d_call: -
v_call: TRBV2
cdr3_aa: CASSGGRVIEQPQHF
cdr3_nt: TGTGCCAGCAGTGGAGGAAGGGTTATTGAACAGCCCCAGCATTTT

j_call: TRBJ2-1
clone_size: -
d_call: TRBD2
v_call: TRBV6-5
cdr3_aa: CASSYGWGLAGGLDNEQFF
cdr3_nt: TGTGCCAGCAGTTACGGGTGGGGACTAGCGGGAGGGCTTGACAATGAGCAGTTCTTC

j_call: TRBJ1-2
clone_size: -
d_call: TRBD1
v_call: TRBV5-1
cdr3_aa: CASSRTGDYGYTF
cdr3_nt: TGCGCCAGCAGCAGAACAGGGGATTATGGCTACACCTTC

j_call: TRBJ2-3
clone_size: -
d_call: TRBD2
v_call: TRBV30
cdr3_aa: CAWSVRAGGLSGRAGDTQYF
cdr3_nt: TGTGCCTGGAGTGTACGGGCCGGGGGTCTAAGCGGGAGGGCCGGAGATACGCAGTATTTT

j_call: TRBJ2-1
clone_size: -
d_call: TRBD2
v_call: TRBV7-9
cdr3_aa: CASMVGRAAYNEQFF
cdr3_nt: TGTGCCAGCATGGTCGGGAGGGCCGCGTACAATGAGCAGTTCTTC

j_call: TRBJ2-1
clone_size: -
d_call: TRBD1
v_call: TRBV12-3/TRBV12-4
cdr3_aa: CASSLGDRPASGNEQFF
cdr3_nt: TGTGCCAGCAGTTTAGGGGACAGGCCAGCAAGTGGCAATGAGCAGTTCTTC

j_call: TRBJ2-2
clone_size: -
d_call: -
v_call: TRBV12-3/TRBV12-4
cdr3_aa: CASSLGFGIGELFF
cdr3_nt: TGTGCCAGCAGTTTGGGTTTTGGTATCGGGGAGCTGTTTTTT

j_call: TRBJ2-7
clone_size: -
d_call: -
v_call: TRBV6-6
cdr3_aa: CAIRSGNEQYF
cdr3_nt: TGTGCCATTCGTTCGGGGAACGAGCAGTACTTC

j_call: TRBJ1-2
clone_size: -
d_call: -
v_call: TRBV29-1
cdr3_aa: CSVEDPKGYTF
cdr3_nt: TGCAGCGTTGAAGATCCGAAGGGCTACACCTTC

j_call: TRBJ2-5
clone_size: -
d_call: -
v_call: TRBV29-1
cdr3_aa: CSDNSQEIDLETQYF
cdr3_nt: TGCAGCGACAACTCTCAGGAAATAGACCTAGAGACCCAGTACTTC

j_call: TRBJ2-7
clone_size: -
d_call: TRBD1
v_call: TRBV7-6
cdr3_aa: CASSSSGTGGYEQYF
cdr3_nt: TGTGCCAGCAGCTCATCCGGGACAGGGGGTTACGAGCAGTACTTC

j_call: TRBJ1-5
clone_size: -
d_call: -
v_call: TRBV7-9
cdr3_aa: CASSPIPQPQHF
cdr3_nt: TGTGCCAGCAGCCCGATTCCCCAGCCCCAGCATTTT

j_call: TRBJ1-2
clone_size: -
d_call: -
v_call: TRBV2
cdr3_aa: CASRAQGTNYGYTF
cdr3_nt: TGTGCCAGCAGGGCTCAGGGGACTAACTATGGCTACACCTTC

j_call: TRBJ1-3
clone_size: -
d_call: -
v_call: TRBV30
cdr3_aa: CAWSVRKGFSGNTIYF
cdr3_nt: TGTGCCTGGAGTGTACGGAAGGGCTTCTCTGGAAACACCATATATTTT

j_call: TRBJ1-5
clone_size: -
d_call: -
v_call: TRBV20-1
cdr3_aa: CSARDQKVQISNQPQHF
cdr3_nt: TGCAGTGCTAGAGATCAGAAGGTACAGATTAGCAATCAGCCCCAGCATTTT

j_call: TRBJ2-7
clone_size: -
d_call: TRBD2
v_call: TRBV7-9
cdr3_aa: CASSLITSGDYEQYF
cdr3_nt: TGTGCCAGCAGCTTAATAACTAGCGGGGACTACGAGCAGTACTTC

j_call: TRBJ2-6
clone_size: -
d_call: TRBD2
v_call: TRBV5-1
cdr3_aa: CASSLELAGGPIFGANVLTF
cdr3_nt: TGCGCCAGCAGCTTGGAGTTAGCGGGAGGGCCTATTTTTGGGGCCAACGTCCTGACTTTC

j_call: TRBJ2-1
clone_size: -
d_call: TRBD2
v_call: TRBV20-1
cdr3_aa: CSAREASGGSYNEQFF
cdr3_nt: TGCAGTGCTAGAGAAGCTAGCGGAGGTTCTTACAATGAGCAGTTCTTC

j_call: TRBJ2-7
clone_size: -
d_call: -
v_call: TRBV28
cdr3_aa: CASSTPGRFDEQYF
cdr3_nt: TGTGCCAGCAGCACCCCGGGTCGGTTTGATGAGCAGTACTTC

j_call: TRBJ2-5
clone_size: -
d_call: TRBD2
v_call: TRBV3-1
cdr3_aa: CASSRRGTSGAQETQYF
cdr3_nt: TGTGCCAGCAGCCGACGGGGAACTAGCGGCGCCCAAGAGACCCAGTACTTC

j_call: TRBJ2-3
clone_size: -
d_call: TRBD2
v_call: TRBV5-4
cdr3_aa: CASSTQREYADTQYF
cdr3_nt: TGTGCCAGCAGCACCCAGCGGGAGTACGCAGATACGCAGTATTTT

j_call: TRBJ1-1
clone_size: -
d_call: TRBD1
v_call: TRBV6-5
cdr3_aa: CASSRDRDAEAFF
cdr3_nt: TGTGCCAGCAGTAGGGACAGGGACGCTGAAGCTTTCTTT

j_call: TRBJ1-3
clone_size: once
d_call: -
v_call: TRBV20-1
cdr3_aa: CSARLVSGNTIYF
cdr3_nt: TGCAGTGCTAGACTGGTATCTGGAAACACCATATATTTT

j_call: TRBJ2-7
clone_size: -
d_call: TRBD1
v_call: TRBV6-6
cdr3_aa: CASRGGTGAEQYF
cdr3_nt: TGTGCCAGCAGGGGGGGGACAGGGGCTGAGCAGTACTTC

j_call: TRBJ2-7
clone_size: -
d_call: TRBD1
v_call: TRBV9
cdr3_aa: CASSVTGQTYEQYF
cdr3_nt: TGTGCCAGCAGCGTAACGGGACAGACCTACGAGCAGTACTTC

j_call: TRBJ1-1
clone_size: -
d_call: -
v_call: TRBV7-8
cdr3_aa: CASSLEGTNTEAFF
cdr3_nt: TGTGCCAGCAGCTTAGAGGGTACGAACACTGAAGCTTTCTTT

j_call: TRBJ1-5
clone_size: -
d_call: -
v_call: TRBV7-9
cdr3_aa: CASSFNLAPQHF
cdr3_nt: TGTGCCAGCAGCTTCAACTTGGCACCCCAGCATTTT

j_call: TRBJ2-3
clone_size: -
d_call: TRBD2
v_call: TRBV24-1
cdr3_aa: CATSRTSGRTDTQYF
cdr3_nt: TGTGCCACCAGTCGGACTAGCGGACGCACAGATACGCAGTATTTT

j_call: TRBJ1-1
clone_size: -
d_call: -
v_call: TRBV10-2
cdr3_aa: CASIGQNTEAFF
cdr3_nt: TGCGCCAGCATCGGACAGAACACTGAAGCTTTCTTT